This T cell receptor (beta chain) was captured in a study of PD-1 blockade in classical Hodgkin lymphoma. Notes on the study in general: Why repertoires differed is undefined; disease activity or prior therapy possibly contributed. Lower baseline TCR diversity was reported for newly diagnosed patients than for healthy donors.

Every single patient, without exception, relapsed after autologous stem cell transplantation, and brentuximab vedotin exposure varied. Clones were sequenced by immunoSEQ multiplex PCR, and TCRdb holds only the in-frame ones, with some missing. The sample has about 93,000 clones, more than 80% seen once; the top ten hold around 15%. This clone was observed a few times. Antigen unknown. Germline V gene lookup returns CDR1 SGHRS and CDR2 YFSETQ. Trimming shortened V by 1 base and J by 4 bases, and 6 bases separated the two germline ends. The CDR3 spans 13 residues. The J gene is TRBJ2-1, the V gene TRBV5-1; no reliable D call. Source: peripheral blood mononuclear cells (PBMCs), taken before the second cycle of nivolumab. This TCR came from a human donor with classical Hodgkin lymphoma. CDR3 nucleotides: TGCGCCAGCAGCTTGCAACAGTACAATGAGCAGTTCTTC. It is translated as CASSLQQYNEQFF.